This T cell receptor beta chain was identified during a study of cytomegalovirus exposure and HLA in healthy donors. Whole-study findings and limits: In an earlier analysis, productive rearrangement rates for most beta V segments clustered near 90% or 30%. By HLA locus, TCR association rates varied in a later analysis, with DRB1 showing the most and HLA-C the fewest.

In the PCR, 60 Vbeta and 13 Jbeta primers were used. The repertoire was sequenced with immunoSEQ multiplex PCR; TCRdb's copy has only in-frame clones and lacks some. This table has 140,000 or so clones, 70% to 85% appearing once. Turning to this clone: Its antigen is not known.

The sequencing input was PBMCs. The clonotype comes from a woman aged 60-75 years in good health and CMV-seropositive.

The CDR3 is CSVEDQGTSYTDTQYF. As DNA, the CDR3 is TGCAGCGTTGAAGATCAAGGGACTAGCTACACAGATACGCAGTATTTT. The chain joins TRBV29-1 to TRBJ2-3; 9 bases are shared with TRBD2. The CDR3 length is 16 residues. With 0 bases clipped from V and 2 bases from J, the junction kept 6 bases outside the gene matches. Germline V CDR1 and CDR2: SQVTM, ANQGSEA.